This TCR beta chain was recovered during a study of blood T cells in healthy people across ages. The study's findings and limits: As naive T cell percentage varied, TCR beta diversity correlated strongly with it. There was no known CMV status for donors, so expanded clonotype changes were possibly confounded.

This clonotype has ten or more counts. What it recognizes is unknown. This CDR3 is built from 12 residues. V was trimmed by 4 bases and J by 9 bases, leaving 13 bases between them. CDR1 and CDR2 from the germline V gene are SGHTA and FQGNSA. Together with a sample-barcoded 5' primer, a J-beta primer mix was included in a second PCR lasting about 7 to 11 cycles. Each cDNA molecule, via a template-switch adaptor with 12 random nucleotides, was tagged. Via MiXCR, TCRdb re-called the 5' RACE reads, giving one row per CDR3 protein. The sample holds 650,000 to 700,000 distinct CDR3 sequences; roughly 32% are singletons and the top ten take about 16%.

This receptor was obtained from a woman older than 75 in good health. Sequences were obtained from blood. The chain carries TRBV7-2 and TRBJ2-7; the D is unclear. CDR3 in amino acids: CASSSGWDGQYF. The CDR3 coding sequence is TGTGCCAGCAGCTCAGGCTGGGATGGGCAGTACTTC.